A selection of T cell receptor beta chains follows, all from one sample in a study of naive and memory T cell subsets. MiXCR was run by TCRdb on the UMI-ligation and nested PCR reads, yielding one entry per CDR3 protein. The sample contains approximately 89,000 distinct CDR3 sequences, about 6.5% of which appear only once. What was sequenced was central memory CD4+ T cells from blood. Source of these receptors: a human donor in good health. CDR3s include the opening cysteine and the closing phenylalanine or tryptophan. The D gene is left open where the match is weak. Rows may omit the clone size; those that give it use once, few, many or a size class.

v_call	j_call	clone_size	d_call	cdr3_aa	cdr3_nt
TRBV20-1	TRBJ2-6	.	.	CSARAPGRGFSGANVLTF	TGCAGTGCTAGAGCGCCGGGACGGGGATTCTCTGGGGCCAACGTCCTGACTTTC
TRBV12-3/TRBV12-4	TRBJ2-7	.	.	CSSSSGTKEQYF	TGTTCCAGCAGTTCCGGGACAAAGGAGCAGTACTTC
TRBV18	TRBJ1-1	many	.	CASSLQTGNTEAFF	TGTGCCAGCTCACTCCAGACAGGGAACACTGAAGCTTTCTTT
TRBV6-6	TRBJ2-6	many	.	CASSAKRSAGANVLTF	TGTGCCAGCAGTGCCAAACGGAGTGCCGGGGCCAACGTCCTGACTTTC
TRBV9	TRBJ1-3	few	.	CASSPQGGSSGNTIYF	TGTGCCAGCAGCCCCCAAGGGGGGAGCTCTGGAAACACCATATATTTT
TRBV20-1	TRBJ2-7	.	TRBD2	CSFQAGVLYEQYF	TGCAGTTTTCAGGCGGGAGTCCTCTACGAGCAGTACTTC
TRBV5-5	TRBJ2-1	many	.	CASSTNFGNEQFF	TGTGCCAGCAGCACGAATTTCGGGAATGAGCAGTTCTTC
TRBV12-3/TRBV12-4	TRBJ1-4	few	TRBD1	CASSPKQGSSNEKLFF	TGTGCCAGCAGCCCGAAACAGGGGTCCAGTAATGAAAAACTGTTTTTT
TRBV7-9	TRBJ2-5	many	.	CASSLDRATETQYF	TGTGCCAGCAGCTTAGATAGGGCCACGGAGACCCAGTACTTC
TRBV11-2	TRBJ2-1	few	TRBD2	CASSLDGLAGRYNEQFF	TGTGCCAGCAGCTTAGATGGCCTAGCGGGAAGGTACAATGAGCAGTTCTTC
TRBV20-1	TRBJ2-3	many	TRBD2	CSAIVQRGLTDTQYF	TGCAGTGCTATTGTGCAGCGGGGGCTCACAGATACGCAGTATTTT
TRBV19	TRBJ1-6	many	TRBD1	CASSAPGQGKSPLHF	TGTGCCAGTAGTGCTCCGGGACAGGGAAAGTCACCCCTCCACTTT
TRBV5-1	TRBJ2-4	few	.	CASSLGDIVNIQYF	TGCGCCAGCAGCTTGGGGGACATTGTCAACATTCAGTACTTC
TRBV9	TRBJ2-7	many	.	CASSDIQGAYEQYF	TGTGCCAGCAGCGACATACAGGGCGCCTACGAGCAGTACTTC
TRBV12-3/TRBV12-4	TRBJ2-7	.	TRBD2	CASSLAGGRGEQYF	TGTGCCAGCAGTCTAGCGGGGGGCCGAGGGGAGCAGTACTTC
TRBV29-1	TRBJ1-1	.	TRBD1	CSVADRVPEAFF	TGCAGCGTTGCGGACAGGGTCCCTGAAGCTTTCTTT
TRBV20-1	TRBJ2-3	many	TRBD2	CSAFSGDSTDTQYF	TGCAGTGCTTTTAGCGGGGACAGCACAGATACGCAGTATTTT